This T cell receptor beta chain appears in the sequencing data of a study of T cell responses to AZD1222 COVID-19 vaccine. On the study more broadly: Timing groups of about 4 and about 12 weeks for second doses were pooled.

This CDR3 has 17 residues. Unmatched junction bases numbered 9, after V lost 1 base and J lost 4 bases. CDR1 is KGHDR and CDR2 is SFDVKD in the germline V gene. Comments on this clone: Its antigen is not identified.

Produced via immunoSEQ multiplex PCR; TCRdb's table is partial and in-frame only. The data show roughly 65,000 clones, around nine tenths seen once. Study-wide points: Just a handful of AZD1222 recipients were seropositive at baseline. Targets within unmutated variant regions were reportedly found for nearly half of spike-specific TCRs. White British donors predominated, females outnumbered males, and clonal diversity was possibly underestimated.

The sequence derives from an adult in good health. This rearrangement joins TRBV24-1 to TRBJ2-5; TRBD2 aligns across 9 bases. Sample: peripheral blood, taken on day 0 of AZD1222 vaccination. DNA of the CDR3: TGTGCCACCAGTGATTTTCCCCGGACTAGCGTGATAGAGACCCAGTACTTC. This sequence encodes CATSDFPRTSVIETQYF.